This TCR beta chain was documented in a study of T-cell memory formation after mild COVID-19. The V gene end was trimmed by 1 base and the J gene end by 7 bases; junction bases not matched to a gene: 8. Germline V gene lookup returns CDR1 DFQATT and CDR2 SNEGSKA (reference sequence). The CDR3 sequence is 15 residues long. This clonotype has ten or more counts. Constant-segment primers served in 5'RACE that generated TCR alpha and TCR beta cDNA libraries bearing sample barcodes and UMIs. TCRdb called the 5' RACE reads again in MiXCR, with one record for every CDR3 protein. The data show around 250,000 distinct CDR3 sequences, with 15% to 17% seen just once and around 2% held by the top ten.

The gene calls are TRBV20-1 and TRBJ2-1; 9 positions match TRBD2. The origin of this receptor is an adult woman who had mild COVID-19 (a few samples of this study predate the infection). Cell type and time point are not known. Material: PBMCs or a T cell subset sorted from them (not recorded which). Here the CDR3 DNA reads TGCAGTGCTAGAGCTCATTCTAGCGGGGAGAATGAGCAGTTCTTC. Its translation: CSARAHSSGENEQFF.